This is a list of T cell receptor beta chains from one sample in a study of CD8 T cells in ankylosing spondylitis. MiXCR, applied by TCRdb to the 5' RACE reads, yields one record per CDR3 protein. Among about 800,000 distinct CDR3 sequences listed, approximately 10% were seen once. Source material: blood, either unsorted or a sorted T cell fraction (not recorded which). The receptors here all came from a male donor with ankylosing spondylitis. Each CDR3 is given with its conserved first and last residue. A D gene is named only where the DNA matches it firmly. Clone size is given for some rows only: seen once, a few or many times, or a class if the clone is expanded.

V gene: TRBV20-1
J gene: TRBJ2-7
D gene: .
clone size: .
CDR3 protein: CSAELTYEQYF
CDR3 DNA: TGCAGTGCAGAGTTAACCTACGAGCAGTACTTC

V gene: TRBV6-5
J gene: TRBJ1-2
D gene: .
clone size: .
CDR3 protein: CASSYSRGSYGYTF
CDR3 DNA: TGTGCCAGCAGTTACTCACGGGGTTCCTATGGCTACACCTTC

V gene: TRBV6-1
J gene: TRBJ2-3
D gene: TRBD2
clone size: few
CDR3 protein: CASSVRLAGGPGDTQYF
CDR3 DNA: TGTGCCAGCAGTGTTCGACTAGCGGGAGGGCCCGGAGATACGCAGTATTTT

V gene: TRBV2
J gene: TRBJ2-7
D gene: TRBD2
clone size: .
CDR3 protein: CASTYAGDEQYF
CDR3 DNA: TGTGCCAGCACCTACGCGGGAGACGAGCAGTACTTC

V gene: TRBV12-3/TRBV12-4
J gene: TRBJ2-2
D gene: TRBD1
clone size: .
CDR3 protein: CASSLRQGPNTGELFF
CDR3 DNA: TGTGCCAGCAGTTTAAGACAGGGCCCGAACACCGGGGAGCTGTTTTTT

V gene: TRBV20-1
J gene: TRBJ2-2
D gene: .
clone size: few
CDR3 protein: CSARIGTGELFF
CDR3 DNA: TGCAGTGCTAGAATTGGCACCGGGGAGCTGTTTTTT

V gene: TRBV7-8
J gene: TRBJ2-1
D gene: TRBD1
clone size: few
CDR3 protein: CASSFLRQGRLSYNEQFF
CDR3 DNA: TGTGCCAGCAGCTTTTTAAGACAGGGAAGACTCTCCTACAATGAGCAGTTCTTC

V gene: TRBV14
J gene: TRBJ1-1
D gene: .
clone size: few
CDR3 protein: CASSLVKMNTEAFF
CDR3 DNA: TGTGCCAGCAGCCTAGTTAAGATGAACACTGAAGCTTTCTTT

V gene: TRBV20-1
J gene: TRBJ2-3
D gene: .
clone size: few
CDR3 protein: CSALGRGTDTQYF
CDR3 DNA: TGCAGTGCTTTGGGACGGGGCACAGATACGCAGTATTTT

V gene: TRBV5-1
J gene: TRBJ2-7
D gene: TRBD1
clone size: .
CDR3 protein: CASSINPGTGDYEQYF
CDR3 DNA: TGCGCCAGCAGCATCAATCCCGGGACAGGGGACTACGAGCAGTACTTC

V gene: TRBV4-1
J gene: TRBJ2-7
D gene: .
clone size: .
CDR3 protein: CASSRQSSGISYEQYF
CDR3 DNA: TGCGCCAGCAGCCGACAAAGTAGCGGAATCTCCTACGAGCAGTACTTC

V gene: TRBV9
J gene: TRBJ1-5
D gene: TRBD1
clone size: many
CDR3 protein: CASSRDRGGNQPQHF
CDR3 DNA: TGTGCCAGCAGCCGGGACAGGGGCGGCAATCAGCCCCAGCATTTT

V gene: TRBV11-3
J gene: TRBJ1-6
D gene: .
clone size: .
CDR3 protein: CASSYNTNSPLHF
CDR3 DNA: TGTGCCAGCAGTTATAACACCAATTCACCCCTCCACTTT

V gene: TRBV20-1
J gene: TRBJ1-1
D gene: .
clone size: many
CDR3 protein: CSAANTEAFF
CDR3 DNA: TGCAGTGCGGCGAACACTGAAGCTTTCTTT

V gene: TRBV7-8
J gene: TRBJ1-1
D gene: .
clone size: .
CDR3 protein: CASSFETTNTEAFF
CDR3 DNA: TGTGCCAGCAGCTTCGAGACAACGAACACTGAAGCTTTCTTT

V gene: TRBV7-3
J gene: TRBJ2-6
D gene: TRBD1
clone size: .
CDR3 protein: CASSLRAQGADGANVLTF
CDR3 DNA: TGTGCCAGCAGCTTAAGGGCGCAGGGGGCAGATGGGGCCAACGTCCTGACTTTC

V gene: TRBV7-2
J gene: TRBJ2-7
D gene: .
clone size: many
CDR3 protein: CASSWHQRSEQYF
CDR3 DNA: TGTGCCAGCAGCTGGCATCAGAGGAGCGAGCAGTACTTC

V gene: TRBV20-1
J gene: TRBJ2-1
D gene: TRBD2
clone size: .
CDR3 protein: CCARWLFGTSDKNEQFF
CDR3 DNA: TGCTGTGCCCGTTGGCTTTTTGGGACTAGCGATAAGAATGAGCAGTTCTTC